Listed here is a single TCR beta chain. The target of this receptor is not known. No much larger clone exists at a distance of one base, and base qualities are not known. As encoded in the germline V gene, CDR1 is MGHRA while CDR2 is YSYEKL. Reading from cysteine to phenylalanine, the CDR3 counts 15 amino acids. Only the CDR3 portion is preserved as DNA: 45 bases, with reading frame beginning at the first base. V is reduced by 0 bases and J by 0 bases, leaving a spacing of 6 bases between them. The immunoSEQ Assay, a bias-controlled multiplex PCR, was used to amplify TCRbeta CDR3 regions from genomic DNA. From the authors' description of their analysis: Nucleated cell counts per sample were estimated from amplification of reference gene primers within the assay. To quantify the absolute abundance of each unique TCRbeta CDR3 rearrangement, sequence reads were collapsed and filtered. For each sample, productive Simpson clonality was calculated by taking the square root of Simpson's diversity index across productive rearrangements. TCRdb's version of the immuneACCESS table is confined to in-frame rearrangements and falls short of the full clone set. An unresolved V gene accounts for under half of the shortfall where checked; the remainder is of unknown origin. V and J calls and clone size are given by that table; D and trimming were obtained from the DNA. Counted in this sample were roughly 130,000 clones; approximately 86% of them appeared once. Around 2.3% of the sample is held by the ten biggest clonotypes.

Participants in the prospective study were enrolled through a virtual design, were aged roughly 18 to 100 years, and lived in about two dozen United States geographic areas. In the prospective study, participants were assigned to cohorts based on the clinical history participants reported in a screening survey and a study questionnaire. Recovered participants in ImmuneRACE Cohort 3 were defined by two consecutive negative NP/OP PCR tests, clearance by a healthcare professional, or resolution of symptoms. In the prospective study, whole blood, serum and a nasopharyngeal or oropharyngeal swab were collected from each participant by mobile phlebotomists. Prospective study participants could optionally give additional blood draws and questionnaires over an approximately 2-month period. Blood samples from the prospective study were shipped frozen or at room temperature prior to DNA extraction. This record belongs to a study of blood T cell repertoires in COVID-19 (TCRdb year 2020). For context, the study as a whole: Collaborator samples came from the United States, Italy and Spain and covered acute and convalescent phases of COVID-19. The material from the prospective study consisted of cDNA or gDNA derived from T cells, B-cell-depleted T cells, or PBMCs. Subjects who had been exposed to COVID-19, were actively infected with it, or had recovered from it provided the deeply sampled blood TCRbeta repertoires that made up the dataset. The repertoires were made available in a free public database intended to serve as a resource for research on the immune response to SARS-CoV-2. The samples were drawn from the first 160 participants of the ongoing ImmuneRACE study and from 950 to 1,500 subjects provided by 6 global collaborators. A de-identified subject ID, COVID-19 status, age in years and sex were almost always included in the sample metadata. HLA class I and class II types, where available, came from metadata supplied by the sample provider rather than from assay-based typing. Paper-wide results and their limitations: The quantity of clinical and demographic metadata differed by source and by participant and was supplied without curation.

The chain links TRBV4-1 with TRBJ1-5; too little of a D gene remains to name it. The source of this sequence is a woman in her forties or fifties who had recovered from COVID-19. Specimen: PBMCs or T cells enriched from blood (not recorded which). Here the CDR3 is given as CASSQDEASNQPQHF. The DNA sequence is TGCGCCAGCAGCCAAGATGAAGCTAGCAATCAGCCCCAGCATTTT.